This TCR beta chain was obtained from a study of blood T cell repertoires in COVID-19. Here immunoSEQ multiplex PCR was the method, and the copy in TCRdb shows in-frame clones only, minus some. This table holds tens of thousands of clones, 85% found once. The CDR3 spans 17 residues. Germline V lookup: CDR1 SGHRS, CDR2 YFSETQ. Trimming stripped 4 bases from V and 4 bases from J, with 21 bases between. This clonotype was obtained from a man in his 70s with acute or convalescent COVID-19. The V call is TRBV5-1, the J call TRBJ1-3; D is perhaps TRBD1 (5 bases). The sample was peripheral blood. As DNA, the CDR3 is TGCGCCAGCAGCACGGGACCGCTGGAGGGGCTCGGAAACACCATATATTTT. Amino acid sequence: CASSTGPLEGLGNTIYF.